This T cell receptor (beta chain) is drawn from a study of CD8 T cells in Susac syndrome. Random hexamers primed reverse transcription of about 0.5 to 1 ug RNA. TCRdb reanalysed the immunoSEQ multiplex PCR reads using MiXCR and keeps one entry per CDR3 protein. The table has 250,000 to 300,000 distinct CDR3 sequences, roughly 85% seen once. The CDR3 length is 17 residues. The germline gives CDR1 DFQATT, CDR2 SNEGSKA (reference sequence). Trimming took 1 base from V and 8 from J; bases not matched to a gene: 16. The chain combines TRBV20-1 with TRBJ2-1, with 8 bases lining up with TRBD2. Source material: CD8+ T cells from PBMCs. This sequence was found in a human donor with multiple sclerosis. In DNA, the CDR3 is TGCAGTGCTAGAGGTTATAATTCGGGAGGGCCTAGGGATGAGCAGTTCTTC. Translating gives CSARGYNSGGPRDEQFF.